Listed below are T cell receptor beta chains from one sample, sequenced in a study of cytomegalovirus exposure and HLA in healthy donors. Sequencing was performed with immunoSEQ multiplex PCR; in TCRdb, only in-frame clones are kept and a portion is missing. Here the sample spans about 150,000 clones, around 77% being singletons. The sample consisted of PBMCs. The receptors stem from a woman in her forties or fifties in good health and CMV-seropositive. CDR3s include the opening cysteine and the closing phenylalanine or tryptophan. The D gene is left open where the match is weak. Size values are once, few and many counts, or a class for expanded clones, and some rows have none.

j_gene,v_gene,d_gene,abundance,CDR3aa,CDR3nt
TRBJ1-4,TRBV5-5,NA,NA,CASSGTLYEKLFF,TGTGCCAGCAGCGGGACTCTCTATGAAAAACTGTTTTTT
TRBJ1-3,TRBV13,TRBD1,NA,CASSSFLQGYRNTIYF,TGTGCCAGCAGCTCATTTTTACAGGGGTATAGAAACACCATATATTTT
TRBJ1-2,TRBV7-9,TRBD1,few,CASNSRDSIYGYTF,TGTGCCAGCAACTCCCGGGACAGCATCTATGGCTACACCTTC
TRBJ2-7,TRBV29-1,NA,NA,CSVASRSNSYEQYF,TGCAGCGTTGCCTCGCGGTCGAACTCCTACGAGCAGTACTTC
TRBJ2-5,TRBV7-3,NA,NA,CASSQAGAKLETQYF,TGTGCCAGCAGCCAGGCGGGGGCGAAGTTAGAGACCCAGTACTTC
TRBJ2-7,TRBV7-6,TRBD1,NA,CASSLEKGERGTGGYEQYF,TGTGCCAGCAGCTTGGAAAAGGGTGAGAGAGGGACAGGGGGCTACGAGCAGTACTTC
TRBJ2-5,TRBV5-1,TRBD2,NA,CASSVLAEDQETQYF,TGCGCCAGCTCAGTGCTAGCGGAGGACCAAGAGACCCAGTACTTC
TRBJ2-1,TRBV7-2,TRBD2,NA,CASSLWSGLGNEQFF,TGTGCCAGCAGCTTATGGTCGGGACTAGGGAATGAGCAGTTCTTC
TRBJ2-5,TRBV4-2,NA,NA,CASSQDARQETQYF,TGTGCCAGCAGCCAAGATGCCAGACAAGAGACCCAGTACTTC
TRBJ1-5,TRBV5-1,NA,NA,CASSLSPSNQPQHF,TGCGCCAGCAGCCTCTCCCCTAGCAATCAGCCCCAGCATTTT
TRBJ1-2,TRBV2,TRBD1,few,CATRGQDYGYTF,TGTGCCACCAGAGGACAGGACTATGGCTACACCTTC
TRBJ2-1,TRBV2,NA,NA,CASSGQEFNEQFF,TGTGCCAGCAGTGGGCAGGAATTTAATGAGCAGTTCTTC
TRBJ2-3,TRBV7-9,NA,NA,CSSSLVLSGVGDTQYF,TGTTCCAGCAGCTTAGTTCTTAGCGGAGTCGGGGATACGCAGTATTTT
TRBJ2-7,TRBV7-2,TRBD2,NA,CASSHRAGGDSYEQYF,TGTGCCAGCAGCCATCGGGCGGGGGGGGATTCCTACGAGCAGTACTTC
TRBJ2-5,TRBV19,TRBD1,NA,CASKNRGRETQYF,TGTGCCAGCAAAAACAGGGGGAGGGAGACCCAGTACTTC
TRBJ2-3,TRBV9,TRBD2,NA,CASSVGTSGGTDTQYF,TGTGCCAGCAGCGTAGGGACTAGCGGGGGCACAGATACGCAGTATTTT
TRBJ2-7,TRBV5-1,NA,NA,CASSGGGQWGSSYEQYF,TGCGCCAGCAGCGGGGGGGGGCAGTGGGGGAGCTCCTACGAGCAGTACTTC
TRBJ2-7,TRBV9,NA,NA,CASSTGGGGTSYEQYF,TGTGCCAGCTCGACTGGTGGAGGGGGCACCTCCTACGAGCAGTACTTC
TRBJ2-1,TRBV6-1,NA,NA,CASSELWSGNNEQFF,TGTGCCAGCAGTGAACTGTGGTCAGGCAACAATGAGCAGTTCTTC
TRBJ1-5,TRBV10-3,NA,NA,CAISETGGSNQPQHF,TGTGCCATCAGTGAGACAGGAGGGAGCAATCAGCCCCAGCATTTT
TRBJ1-2,TRBV7-2,TRBD1,NA,CASSLAGQGANYGYTF,TGTGCCAGCAGCTTAGCGGGACAGGGGGCTAACTATGGCTACACCTTC
TRBJ2-5,TRBV2,TRBD2,NA,CASSWGGETQYF,TGTGCCAGCAGTTGGGGGGGAGAGACCCAGTACTTC
TRBJ2-2,TRBV29-1,TRBD1,NA,CSVVVMGQANTGELFF,TGCAGCGTTGTTGTCATGGGACAGGCGAACACCGGGGAGCTGTTTTTT
TRBJ1-2,TRBV7-2,TRBD1,NA,CASSRPGGLYGYTF,TGTGCCAGCAGCCGCCCAGGGGGGCTCTATGGCTACACCTTC
TRBJ1-2,TRBV6-1,TRBD1,NA,CASSESGGYGYTF,TGTGCCAGCAGTGAATCAGGGGGCTATGGCTACACCTTC
TRBJ2-1,TRBV4-3,NA,NA,CASSQEDMRRGYNEQFF,TGCGCCAGCAGCCAAGAGGACATGAGGCGGGGATACAATGAGCAGTTCTTC
TRBJ2-2,TRBV6-4,TRBD2,NA,CASSDSGSNTGELFF,TGTGCCAGCAGTGACAGCGGGAGTAATACCGGGGAGCTGTTTTTT
TRBJ1-6,TRBV7-2,NA,NA,CATDAGLTYNSPLHF,TGTGCCACGGATGCGGGACTCACCTATAATTCACCCCTCCACTTT
TRBJ1-2,TRBV18,TRBD1,NA,CASSLGQGGHTF,TGTGCCAGCTCACTGGGACAGGGAGGGCACACCTTC
TRBJ2-7,TRBV7-2,TRBD2,once,CASSRAGGPSSYEQYF,TGTGCCAGCAGCCGGGCGGGGGGACCGAGCTCCTACGAGCAGTACTTC
TRBJ1-6,TRBV12-2,NA,NA,CASRFSSGTKDAVTLHF,TGTGCAAGTCGCTTCTCTTCAGGGACTAAAGATGCAGTGACCCTCCACTTT
TRBJ2-7,TRBV4-2,TRBD1,NA,CASSQPGQGPYEQYF,TGTGCCAGCAGCCAACCGGGACAGGGGCCCTACGAGCAGTACTTC
TRBJ1-5,TRBV7-9,TRBD1,NA,CATSPVDRADQPQHF,TGTGCCACTTCCCCGGTGGACAGGGCCGATCAGCCCCAGCATTTT
TRBJ2-1,TRBV29-1,NA,NA,CSVGLGSRIYNEQFF,TGCAGCGTTGGGCTGGGGAGCCGGATTTACAATGAGCAGTTCTTC
TRBJ1-1,TRBV20-1,NA,NA,CSVTLNTEAFF,TGCAGTGTGACTCTGAACACTGAAGCTTTCTTT
TRBJ1-6,TRBV14,NA,NA,CASSQERRRLNNSPLHF,TGTGCCAGCAGCCAGGAAAGGAGACGCTTAAATAATTCACCCCTCCACTTT
TRBJ2-1,TRBV11-3,TRBD2,NA,CASSPGLAGSDEQFF,TGTGCCAGCAGCCCCGGACTAGCAGGTTCGGATGAGCAGTTCTTC
TRBJ2-7,TRBV21-1,NA,NA,CASSSRQEGSYEQYF,TGTGCCAGCAGCTCCCGACAGGAAGGGTCCTACGAGCAGTACTTC
TRBJ2-3,TRBV5-1,TRBD2,NA,CASSGSGRATDTQYF,TGCGCCAGCAGCGGGAGCGGGAGGGCCACAGATACGCAGTATTTT
TRBJ2-2,TRBV4-3,NA,NA,CASSQADRNTGELFF,TGCGCCAGCAGCCAAGCGGACAGGAACACCGGGGAGCTGTTTTTT
TRBJ1-3,TRBV9,NA,NA,CASSVDPGSGNTIYF,TGTGCCAGCAGCGTAGATCCAGGCTCTGGAAACACCATATATTTT
TRBJ2-6,TRBV15,NA,NA,CATSSRRGSGANVLTF,TGTGCCACCAGCAGCCGTCGGGGCTCTGGGGCCAACGTCCTGACTTTC
TRBJ2-3,TRBV6-1,TRBD2,NA,CASLREVRTDTQYF,TGTGCCAGCCTCCGGGAGGTTCGAACAGATACGCAGTATTTT
TRBJ1-1,TRBV5-6,TRBD1,NA,CASSLWRTGGTEAFF,TGTGCCAGCAGCTTGTGGAGAACAGGGGGCACTGAAGCTTTCTTT
TRBJ1-1,TRBV29-1,NA,NA,CSVGRGTEAFF,TGCAGCGTTGGGAGGGGTACTGAAGCTTTCTTT
TRBJ1-1,TRBV7-6,TRBD1,NA,CASSLEGTGDTEAFF,TGTGCCAGCAGCTTAGAAGGGACAGGGGACACTGAAGCTTTCTTT
TRBJ2-7,TRBV10-3,NA,NA,CAISGAGGYEQYF,TGTGCCATCAGTGGAGCAGGGGGGTACGAGCAGTACTTC
TRBJ2-7,TRBV18,TRBD2,once,CASSPPASGVTYEQYF,TGTGCCAGCTCACCACCGGCTAGCGGGGTTACCTACGAGCAGTACTTC
TRBJ2-1,TRBV5-1,TRBD2,once,CASSSLAGGSYNEQFF,TGCGCCAGCAGCTCGCTAGCGGGAGGGTCCTACAATGAGCAGTTCTTC
TRBJ1-3,TRBV7-9,NA,NA,CASRTSGNTIYF,TGTGCCAGCAGGACTTCTGGAAACACCATATATTTT
TRBJ1-1,TRBV7-8,NA,NA,CASSLIWGAPEAFF,TGTGCCAGCAGCTTAATCTGGGGAGCCCCTGAAGCTTTCTTT
TRBJ2-7,TRBV28,TRBD1,NA,CATRTRDRGGYEQYF,TGTGCCACCCGGACTCGGGACAGGGGGGGCTACGAGCAGTACTTC
TRBJ1-2,TRBV4-3,NA,NA,CASSHRGGGGYTF,TGCGCCAGCAGCCACCGGGGAGGTGGTGGCTACACCTTC
TRBJ2-3,TRBV5-4,NA,NA,CASSPSLGTDTQYF,TGTGCCAGCAGCCCGTCGCTAGGCACAGATACGCAGTATTTT
TRBJ2-7,TRBV5-1,NA,NA,CASSLGVHYEQYF,TGCGCCAGCAGCTTGGGAGTGCACTACGAGCAGTACTTC
TRBJ2-7,TRBV5-4,NA,NA,CASSFNGGLGDEQYF,TGTGCCAGCAGCTTCAACGGGGGATTAGGTGACGAGCAGTACTTC
TRBJ2-2,TRBV7-9,TRBD1,NA,CASPRDRGKLFF,TGTGCCAGCCCCCGGGACAGGGGAAAGCTGTTTTTT
TRBJ1-2,TRBV28,NA,NA,CASSPGGAGGYTF,TGTGCCAGCAGCCCTGGGGGGGCCGGAGGCTACACCTTC
TRBJ2-7,TRBV10-3,NA,NA,CAISDGRIYEQYF,TGTGCCATCAGCGATGGCAGGATCTACGAGCAGTACTTC